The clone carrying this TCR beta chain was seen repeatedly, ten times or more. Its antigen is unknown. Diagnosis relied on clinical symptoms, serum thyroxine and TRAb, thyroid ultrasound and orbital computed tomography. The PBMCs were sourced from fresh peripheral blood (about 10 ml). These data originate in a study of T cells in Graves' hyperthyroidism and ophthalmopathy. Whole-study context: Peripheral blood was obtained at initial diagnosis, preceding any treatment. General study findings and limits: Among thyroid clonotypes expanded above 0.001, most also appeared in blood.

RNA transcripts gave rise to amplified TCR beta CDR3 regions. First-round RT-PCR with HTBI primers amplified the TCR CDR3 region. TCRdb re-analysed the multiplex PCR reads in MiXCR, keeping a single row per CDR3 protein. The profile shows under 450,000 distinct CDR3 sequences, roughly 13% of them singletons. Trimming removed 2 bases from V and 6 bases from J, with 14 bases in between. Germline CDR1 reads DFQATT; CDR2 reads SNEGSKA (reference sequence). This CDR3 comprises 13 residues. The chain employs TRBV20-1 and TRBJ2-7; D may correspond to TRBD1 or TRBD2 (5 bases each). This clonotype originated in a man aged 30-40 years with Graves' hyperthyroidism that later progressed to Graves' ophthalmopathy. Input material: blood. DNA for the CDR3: TGCAGTGCTAGAAGTCAGACTGGGGGCGAGCAGTACTTC. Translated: CSARSQTGGEQYF.